This T cell receptor (beta chain) originates from a study of shared clonotypes between healthy human individuals. The CDR3 contains 14 residues. CDR1 and CDR2 (germline): SEHNR, FQNEAQ (reference sequence). With 1 base removed from V and 9 bases from J, the gap between germline ends came to 10 bases. Terminally differentiated effector memory CD45RA+ cells were excluded by CCR7 positive selection of CD45RO-negative cells. The table came from immunoSEQ multiplex PCR; TCRdb's copy has only in-frame clones and leaves some out. The sample carries some 2,100,000 clones, roughly 91% recorded once. The source is a man younger than 35 in good health. Some clones in this sample may be carry-over from other donors' samples. The sample comprised naive CD8+ T cells from PBMCs. V and J are TRBV7-9 and TRBJ2-6; D may be TRBD2 (5 bases). Written as DNA, the CDR3 is TGTGCCAGCAGCTTAGTACGGGGTGGCAACGTCCTGACTTTC. Protein sequence: CASSLVRGGNVLTF.